In its sample, the clone carrying this TCR beta chain was seen many times. Its matching antigen is unknown. Trimming removed 1 base at V and 3 bases at J, with 7 bases between. There are 14 residues in the CDR3. Germline CDR1 is SEHNR and CDR2 is FQNEAQ (reference sequence). The sample originates from a study of beta chain features in type 1 diabetes. About the research overall: Age, gender and cell yields were similar between patients and healthy donors.

Findings of the study overall: The study found fewer insertions and more deletions at VDJ junctions in type 1 diabetes patients. TCRB CDR3s were moderately but significantly shorter in Type 1 diabetes patients in all four CD4+ subsets. PCR might favor shorter templates, but any such skew would affect patients and controls equally.

Sequencing targeted expressed TCRB transcripts, as all isolated RNA had been reverse transcribed. Using immunoSEQ multiplex PCR, the repertoire was profiled, and TCRdb retains in-frame clones only, with some absent. The sample has some 350,000 clones, around a tenth seen once. Material: central memory CD4+ T cells from blood. The receptor's source is a man between 25 and 39 years old with type 1 diabetes. The chain links TRBV7-9 to TRBJ2-4; the D gene is possibly TRBD1 (5 bases). This chain's CDR3 is CASSLGGNKNIQYF. The CDR3, as DNA: TGTGCCAGCAGCTTAGGGGGCAACAAAAACATTCAGTACTTC.